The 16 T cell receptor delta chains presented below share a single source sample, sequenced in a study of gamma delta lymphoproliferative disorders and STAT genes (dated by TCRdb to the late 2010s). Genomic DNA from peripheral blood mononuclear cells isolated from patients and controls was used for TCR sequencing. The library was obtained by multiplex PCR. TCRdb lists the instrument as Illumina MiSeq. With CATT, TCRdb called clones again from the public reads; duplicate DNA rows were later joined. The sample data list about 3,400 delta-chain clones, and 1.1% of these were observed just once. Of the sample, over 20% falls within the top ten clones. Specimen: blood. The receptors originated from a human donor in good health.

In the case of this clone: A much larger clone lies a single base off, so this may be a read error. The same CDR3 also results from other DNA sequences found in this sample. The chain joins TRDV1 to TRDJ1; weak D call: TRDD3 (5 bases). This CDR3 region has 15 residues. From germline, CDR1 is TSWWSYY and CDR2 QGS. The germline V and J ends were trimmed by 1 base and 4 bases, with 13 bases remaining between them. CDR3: CALGERSGGYDKLIF. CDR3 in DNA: TGTGCTCTTGGGGAACGTAGCGGAGGATACGATAAACTCATCTTT.

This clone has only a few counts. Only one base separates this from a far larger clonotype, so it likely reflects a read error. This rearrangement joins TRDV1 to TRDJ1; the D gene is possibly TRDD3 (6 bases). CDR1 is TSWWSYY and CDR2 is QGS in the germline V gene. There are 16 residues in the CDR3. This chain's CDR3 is CALGERRGSVTDKPIF. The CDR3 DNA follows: TGTGCTCTTGGGGAAAGAAGGGGATCGGTCACCGATAAACCCATCTTT.

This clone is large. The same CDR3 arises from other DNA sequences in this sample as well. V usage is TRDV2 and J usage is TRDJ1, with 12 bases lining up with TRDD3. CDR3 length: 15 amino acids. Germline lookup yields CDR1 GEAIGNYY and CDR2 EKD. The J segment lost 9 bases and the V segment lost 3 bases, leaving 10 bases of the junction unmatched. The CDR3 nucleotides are TGTGCCTGTGACCCCCTGGGGGATACGCCAGGGGAACTCATCTTT. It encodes CACDPLGDTPGELIF.

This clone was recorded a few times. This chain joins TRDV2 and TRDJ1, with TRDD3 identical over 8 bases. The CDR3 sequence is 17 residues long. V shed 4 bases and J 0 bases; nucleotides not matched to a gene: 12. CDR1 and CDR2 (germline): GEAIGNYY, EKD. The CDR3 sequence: CACDGILGGRDTDKLIF. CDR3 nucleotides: TGTGCCTGTGATGGGATACTGGGGGGCCGGGACACCGATAAACTCATCTTT.

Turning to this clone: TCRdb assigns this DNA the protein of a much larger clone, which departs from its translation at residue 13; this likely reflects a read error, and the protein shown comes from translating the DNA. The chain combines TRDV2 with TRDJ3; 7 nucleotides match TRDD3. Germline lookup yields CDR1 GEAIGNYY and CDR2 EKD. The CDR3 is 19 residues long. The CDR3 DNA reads TGTGCCTGTGACACCGTCGACGCTGGGGGCTCCTGGGTCACCCGACAGATGTTTTTC. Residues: CACDTVDAGGSWVTRQMFF.

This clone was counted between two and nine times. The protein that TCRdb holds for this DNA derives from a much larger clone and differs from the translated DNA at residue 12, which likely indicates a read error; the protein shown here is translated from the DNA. The CDR3 here is CACDTGGGGYSPWDTRQMFF. For the CDR3, the DNA is TGTGCCTGTGACACCGGTGGTGGGGGATACAGCCCCTGGGACACCCGACAGATGTTTTTC. The J gene is TRDJ3, the V gene TRDV2, with 10 bases matching TRDD3. Germline V lookup: CDR1 GEAIGNYY, CDR2 EKD. CDR3 length: 20 amino acids. Trimming at V came to 0 bases and at J to 2 bases, leaving 9 bases not matched to a gene.

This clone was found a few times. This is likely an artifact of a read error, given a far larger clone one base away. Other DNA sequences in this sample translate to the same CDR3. CDR3 amino acids: CACDLLGDTHTDKLIF. Written as DNA, the CDR3 is TGTGCCTGTGACCTACTGGGGGATACGCACACTGATAAACTCATCTTT. This chain links TRDV2 with TRDJ1; 13 nucleotides match TRDD3. The CDR3 loop spans 16 amino acids. Germline lookup yields CDR1 GEAIGNYY and CDR2 EKD.

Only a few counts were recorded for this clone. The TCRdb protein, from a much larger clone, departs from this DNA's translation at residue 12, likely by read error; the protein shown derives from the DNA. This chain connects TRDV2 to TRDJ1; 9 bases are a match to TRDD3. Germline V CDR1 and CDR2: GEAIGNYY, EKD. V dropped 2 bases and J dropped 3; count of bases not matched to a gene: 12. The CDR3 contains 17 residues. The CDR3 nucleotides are TGTGCCTGTGACAAAGTAGGTACTGGGGGAGTCGCCGATAAACTCATCTTT. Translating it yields CACDKVGTGGVADKLIF.

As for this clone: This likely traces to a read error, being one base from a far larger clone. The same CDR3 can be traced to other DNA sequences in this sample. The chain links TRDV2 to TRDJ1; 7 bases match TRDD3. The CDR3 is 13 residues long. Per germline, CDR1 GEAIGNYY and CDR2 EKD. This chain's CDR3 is CACLSGDTDKLIF. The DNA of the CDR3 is TGCGCCTGTTTGTCGGGGGATACCGATAAACTCATCTTT.

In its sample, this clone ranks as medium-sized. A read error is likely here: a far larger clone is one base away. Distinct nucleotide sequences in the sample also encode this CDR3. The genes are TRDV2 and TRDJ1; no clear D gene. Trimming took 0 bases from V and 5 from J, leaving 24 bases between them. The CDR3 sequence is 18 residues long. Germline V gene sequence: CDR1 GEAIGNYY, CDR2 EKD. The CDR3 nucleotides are TGTGCCTGTGACACCCTGCCGGGTGGGCAGAAAGTGGCTGATAAACTCATCTTT. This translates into CACDTLPGGQKVADKLIF.

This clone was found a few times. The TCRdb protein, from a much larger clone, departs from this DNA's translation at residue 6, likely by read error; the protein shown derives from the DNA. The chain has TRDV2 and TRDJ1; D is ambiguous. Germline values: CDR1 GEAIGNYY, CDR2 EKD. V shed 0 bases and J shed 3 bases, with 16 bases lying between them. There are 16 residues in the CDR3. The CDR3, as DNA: TGTGCCTGTGACACCGTAACCAACCGACCGGCCGATAAACTCATCTTT. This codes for CACDTVTNRPADKLIF.

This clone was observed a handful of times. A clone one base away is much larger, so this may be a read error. CDR3 nucleotide sequence: TGTGCTCTTGGGGAAGGGTATGCTTTCTACTGGGGGATACGCTCCTGGGACACCCGACAGGTGTTTTTC. Translation: CALGEGYAFYWGIRSWDTRQVFF. The chain has TRDV1 and TRDJ3, with 13 bases matching TRDD3. The CDR3 sequence is 23 residues long. Germline values: CDR1 TSWWSYY, CDR2 QGS.

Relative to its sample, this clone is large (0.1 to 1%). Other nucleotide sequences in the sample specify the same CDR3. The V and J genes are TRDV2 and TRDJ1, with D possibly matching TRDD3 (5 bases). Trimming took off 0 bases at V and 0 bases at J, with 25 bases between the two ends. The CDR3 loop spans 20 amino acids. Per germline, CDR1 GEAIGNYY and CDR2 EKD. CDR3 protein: CACDTLSDRSTGTYTDKLIF. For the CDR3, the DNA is TGTGCCTGTGACACCCTTTCTGATAGGAGTACTGGAACCTACACCGATAAACTCATCTTT.

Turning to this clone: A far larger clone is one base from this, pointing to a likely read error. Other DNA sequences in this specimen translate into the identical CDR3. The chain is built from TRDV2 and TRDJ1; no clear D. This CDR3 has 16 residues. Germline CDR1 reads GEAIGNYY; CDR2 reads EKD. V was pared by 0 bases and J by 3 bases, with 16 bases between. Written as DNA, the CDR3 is TGTGCCTGTGACACCCTAACCAACCGACCAGCCGATAAACTCATCTTT. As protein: CACDTLTNRPADKLIF.

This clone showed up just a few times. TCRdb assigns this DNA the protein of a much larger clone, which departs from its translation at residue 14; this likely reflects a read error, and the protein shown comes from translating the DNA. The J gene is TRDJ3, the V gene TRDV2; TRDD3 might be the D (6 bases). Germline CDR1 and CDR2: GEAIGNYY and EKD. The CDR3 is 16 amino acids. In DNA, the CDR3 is TGTGCCTGTGACACGCTGGGGACCTGGGACACCCGACAGATATTTTTC. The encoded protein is CACDTLGTWDTRQIFF.

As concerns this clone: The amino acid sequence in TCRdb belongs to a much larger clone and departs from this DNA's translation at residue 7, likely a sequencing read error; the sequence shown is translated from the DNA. CDR3 DNA sequence: TGTGCCTGTGACCGTCTTTTCCCGGGGGGGGGATTATACGGTAAACTCATCTTT. Translation gives CACDRLFPGGGLYGKLIF. V is TRDV2 and J is TRDJ1; 7 bases map to TRDD3. J lost 7 bases, V lost 3 bases, and 22 bases had no gene match. This CDR3 spans 18 amino acids. Germline V CDR1 and CDR2: GEAIGNYY, EKD.